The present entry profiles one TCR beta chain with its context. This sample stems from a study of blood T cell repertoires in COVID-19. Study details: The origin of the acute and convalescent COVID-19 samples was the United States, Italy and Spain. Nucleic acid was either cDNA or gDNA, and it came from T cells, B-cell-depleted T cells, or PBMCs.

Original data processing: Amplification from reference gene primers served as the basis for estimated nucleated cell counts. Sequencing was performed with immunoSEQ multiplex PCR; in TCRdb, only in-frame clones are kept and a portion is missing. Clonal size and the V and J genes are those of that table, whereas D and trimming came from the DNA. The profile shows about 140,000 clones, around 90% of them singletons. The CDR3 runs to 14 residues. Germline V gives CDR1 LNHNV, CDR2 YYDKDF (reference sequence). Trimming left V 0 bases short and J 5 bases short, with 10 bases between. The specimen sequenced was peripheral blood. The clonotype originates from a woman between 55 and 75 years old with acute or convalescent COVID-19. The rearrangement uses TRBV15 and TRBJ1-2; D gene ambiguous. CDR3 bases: TGTGCCACCAGCAGAGATTTCTCCGGTTATGGCTACACCTTC. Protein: CATSRDFSGYGYTF.